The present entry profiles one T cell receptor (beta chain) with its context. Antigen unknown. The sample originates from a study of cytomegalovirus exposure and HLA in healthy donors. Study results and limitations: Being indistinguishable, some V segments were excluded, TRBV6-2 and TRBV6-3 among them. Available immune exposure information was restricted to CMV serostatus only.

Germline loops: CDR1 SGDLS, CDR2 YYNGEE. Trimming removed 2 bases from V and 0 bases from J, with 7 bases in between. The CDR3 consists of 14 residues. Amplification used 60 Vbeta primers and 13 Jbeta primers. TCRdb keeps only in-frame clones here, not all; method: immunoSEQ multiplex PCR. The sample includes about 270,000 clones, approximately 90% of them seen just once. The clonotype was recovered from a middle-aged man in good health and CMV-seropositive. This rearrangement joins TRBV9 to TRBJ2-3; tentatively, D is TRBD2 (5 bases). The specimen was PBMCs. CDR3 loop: CASSVDYSTDTQYF. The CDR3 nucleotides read TGTGCCAGCAGCGTCGACTATAGCACAGATACGCAGTATTTT.